Below are 17 T cell receptor beta chains sequenced from a single sample in a study of blood T cell repertoires in COVID-19. Method: immunoSEQ multiplex PCR; TCRdb's copy keeps in-frame clones and lacks some. The sample lists about 160,000 clones, 70% to 90% occurring once. The source material was PBMCs or T cells enriched from blood (not recorded which). The receptor source for this set is a woman between 50 and 59 years old who had recovered from COVID-19.

This sequence joins TRBV9 and TRBJ2-1, with 7 bases fitting TRBD1. CDR3 size: 13 residues. V lost 6 bases to trimming and J lost 6 bases; unmatched junction nucleotides: 6. Germline CDR1 is SGDLS and CDR2 is YYNGEE. CDR3 amino acids: CASIPSGGNEQFF. In DNA form, the CDR3 reads TGTGCCAGCATTCCCTCAGGGGGCAATGAGCAGTTCTTC.

The chain couples TRBV11-2 to TRBJ2-1; TRBD2 matches at 10 bases. The ends lost 4 bases at V and 6 bases at J; junction bases unmatched: 6. The CDR3 totals 15 residues. The germline V gene encodes CDR1 SGHAT and CDR2 FQNNGV. CDR3 protein: CASSSQRGGRNEQFF. CDR3 nucleotides: TGTGCCAGCAGCTCTCAGCGGGGGGGCCGCAATGAGCAGTTCTTC.

The chain recombines TRBV18 with TRBJ2-5; possibly TRBD2 for D (5 bases). This CDR3 is built from 15 residues. Trimming cost V 1 base and J 10 bases, with 19 bases left between them. The germline V gene has CDR1 KGHSH and CDR2 LQKENI. The CDR3 DNA is TGTGCCAGCTCACCACAGGACGATGGAGGAGAGGGCCAGTACTTC. Translation gives CASSPQDDGGEGQYF.

This clone was detected once. J is TRBJ1-6 and V is TRBV9; 8 bases match TRBD1. CDR1 is SGDLS and CDR2 is YYNGEE in the germline V gene. This CDR3 is built from 15 residues. Unmatched junction bases numbered 3, after V lost 2 bases and J lost 5 bases. DNA for the CDR3: TGTGCCAGCAGCGTCCGGACAGGGCATAATTCACCCCTCCACTTT. Its protein is CASSVRTGHNSPLHF.

This rearrangement joins TRBV5-4 to TRBJ2-1; 7 bases are shared with TRBD2. Losses at the gene ends were 4 bases for V and 3 bases for J; bases not matched to a gene: 10. The CDR3 spans 16 residues. Germline V gene sequence: CDR1 SGHNT, CDR2 YYREEE (reference sequence). CDR3 loop: CASSILWQRGYNEQFF. The CDR3 nucleotides are TGTGCCAGCAGCATCTTATGGCAGCGGGGCTACAATGAGCAGTTCTTC. Complete variable domain (other parts from reference TRBV5-4 and TRBJ2-1): ETGVTQSPTHLIKTRGQQVTLRCSSQSGHNTVSWYQQALGQGPQFIFQYYREEENGRGNFPPRFSGLQFPNYSSELNVNALELDDSALYLCASSILWQRGYNEQFFGPGTRLTVL.

The chain has TRBV30 and TRBJ2-7; the match to TRBD2 covers 7 bases. The CDR3 consists of 16 residues. J was trimmed by 7 bases and V by 0 bases; bases with no gene match: 15. In germline, CDR1 is GTSNPN, CDR2 SVGIG (reference sequence). The CDR3, as DNA: TGTGCCTGGAGTGTATTCGGGGGGAGGTACGGGAGGGAGCAGTACTTC. Protein product: CAWSVFGGRYGREQYF.

The chain employs TRBV24-1 and TRBJ1-2; TRBD1 agrees at 8 bases. The germline gives CDR1 KGHDR, CDR2 SFDVKD. This CDR3 region has 14 residues. The V segment lost 4 bases and the J segment 2 bases; nucleotides outside the gene matches: 2. The CDR3 region has the DNA TGTGCCACCAGTGACAGGACAGGGAACTATGGCTACACCTTC. Its protein product is CATSDRTGNYGYTF.

This clone was counted only a few times. The J gene is TRBJ1-6, the V gene TRBV4-1, with 7 positions matching TRBD1. V was pared by 4 bases and J by 3 bases, with 12 bases of the junction left unmatched. This CDR3 region has 18 residues. Germline CDR1 reads MGHRA; CDR2 reads YSYEKL. For the CDR3, the DNA is TGCGCCAGCAGCCGCGCCACCGGGAGGGACAGCTATAATTCACCCCTCCACTTT. Protein: CASSRATGRDSYNSPLHF.

The chain carries TRBV27 and TRBJ1-5; possible D gene TRBD1, 6 bases. Germline values: CDR1 MNHEY, CDR2 SMNVEV (reference sequence). V was shortened by 6 bases and J by 3 bases, with 18 bases between the two germline ends. The CDR3 runs 16 residues. In DNA form, the CDR3 reads TGTGCCAGCAGGCTATCGGGGGGCGCCGACAATCAGCCCCAGCATTTT. Protein product: CASRLSGGADNQPQHF.

The chain employs TRBV19 and TRBJ2-2; D not resolved. V lost 10 bases, J lost 2 bases, and 23 bases lay in between. The CDR3 length is 17 residues. The V gene's germline CDR1 is LNHDA and CDR2 SQIVND (reference sequence). The CDR3 loop reads CATYTQSPTLNTGELFF. CDR3 sequence (DNA): TGTGCCACTTATACCCAATCGCCTACCTTAAACACCGGGGAGCTGTTTTTT.

The chain carries TRBV5-1 and TRBJ2-1; 14 bases align to TRBD2. The CDR3 has 18 residues. Per the germline V gene, CDR1 is SGHRS and CDR2 is YFSETQ. The V gene end was trimmed by 0 bases and the J gene end by 5 bases; junction bases not matched to a gene: 7. This chain's CDR3 is CASSLGTSGGLRDNEQFF. CDR3 coding DNA: TGCGCCAGCAGCTTGGGGACTAGCGGGGGGTTGAGGGACAATGAGCAGTTCTTC.

The rearrangement uses TRBV14 and TRBJ1-2; 7 bases map to TRBD1. After removal of 4 bases from V and 4 bases from J, the junction contained 12 bases not matched to a gene. Germline CDR1 and CDR2: SGHDN and FVKESK. The CDR3 extends over 16 amino acids. DNA for the CDR3: TGTGCCAGCAGCCCGTACCCGGGACAGTCTATCTATGGCTACACCTTC. It specifies CASSPYPGQSIYGYTF.

This sequence joins TRBV28 and TRBJ1-5; 8 nucleotides agree with TRBD1. The junction had 10 bases not matched to a gene; V was cut back by 3 bases and J by 6 bases. This CDR3 has 16 residues. CDR1 and CDR2 (germline): MDHEN, SYDVKM. The CDR3 here is CASSFVRQGAIQPQHF. In DNA, the CDR3 is TGTGCCAGCAGTTTTGTTCGGCAGGGGGCGATTCAGCCCCAGCATTTT.

This clone was detected only once. The chain links TRBV27 to TRBJ1-6; D unresolved. From germline, CDR1 is MNHEY and CDR2 SMNVEV (reference sequence). V was clipped by 2 bases and J by 6 bases, with 11 bases between them. This CDR3 has 15 residues. The CDR3 loop is CASSLPGKGNSPLHF. The CDR3 nucleotides read TGTGCCAGCAGTTTACCGGGAAAGGGTAATTCACCCCTCCACTTT.

V and J are TRBV5-5 and TRBJ2-1, with D possibly TRBD1 on 5 matching bases. The ends were cut back, 5 bases at V and 10 bases at J, with 22 bases in the middle. Germline V gene data show CDR1 as SGHKS and CDR2 as YYEKEE (reference sequence). The CDR3 loop spans 15 amino acids. The CDR3 region is CASRPYTHRNLEQFF. CDR3 nucleotide sequence: TGTGCCAGCAGACCTTACACTCACAGGAATTTGGAGCAGTTCTTC.

CDR3 coding DNA: TGTGCCAGCAGCTTAGAGTGGACACGTCAAGAGACCCAGTACTTC. Encoded protein: CASSLEWTRQETQYF. V is TRBV7-8 and J is TRBJ2-5; D perhaps matches TRBD1 (5 bases). CDR1 and CDR2 (germline): SGHVS, FQNEAQ. V lost 1 base and J lost 2, with 11 bases in between. The length of the CDR3 is 15 residues.

The chain combines TRBV14 with TRBJ1-4; a possible D gene is TRBD1 (5 bases). This CDR3 spans 14 amino acids. The V end was cut by 3 bases, the J end by 8 bases, with 13 bases between. Germline lookup yields CDR1 SGHDN and CDR2 FVKESK. The CDR3: CASSQLDTGEKLFF. The CDR3 DNA is TGTGCCAGCAGCCAGCTCGATACAGGAGAAAAACTGTTTTTT.